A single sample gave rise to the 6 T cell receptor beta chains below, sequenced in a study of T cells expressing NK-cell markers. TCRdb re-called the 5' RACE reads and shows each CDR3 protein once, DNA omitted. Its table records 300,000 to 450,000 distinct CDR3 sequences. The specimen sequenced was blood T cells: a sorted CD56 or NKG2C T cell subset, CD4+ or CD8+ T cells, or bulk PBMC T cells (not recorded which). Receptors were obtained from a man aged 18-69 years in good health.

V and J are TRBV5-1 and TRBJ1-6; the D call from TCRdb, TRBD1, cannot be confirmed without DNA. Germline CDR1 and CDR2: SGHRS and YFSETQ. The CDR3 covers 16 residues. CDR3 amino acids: CASGPGLISYNSPLHF.

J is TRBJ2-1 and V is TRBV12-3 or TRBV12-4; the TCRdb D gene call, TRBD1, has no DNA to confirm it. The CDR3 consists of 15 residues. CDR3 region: CASRPWDRGDHEQFF.

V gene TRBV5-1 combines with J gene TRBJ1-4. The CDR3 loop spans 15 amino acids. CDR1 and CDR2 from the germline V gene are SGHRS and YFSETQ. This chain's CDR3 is CASSQDSGTNEKLFF.

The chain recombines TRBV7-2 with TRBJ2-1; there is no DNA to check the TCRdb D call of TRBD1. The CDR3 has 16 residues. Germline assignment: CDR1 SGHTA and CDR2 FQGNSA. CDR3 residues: CASSLRGGTGVNEQFF.

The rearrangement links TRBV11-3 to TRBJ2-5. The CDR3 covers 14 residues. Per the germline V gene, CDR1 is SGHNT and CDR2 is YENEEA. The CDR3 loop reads CASSLSLQQETQYF.

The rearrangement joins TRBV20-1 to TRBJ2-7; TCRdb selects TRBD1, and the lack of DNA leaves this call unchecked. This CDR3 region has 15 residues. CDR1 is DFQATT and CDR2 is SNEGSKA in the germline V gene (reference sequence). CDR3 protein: CSARDHPRKPYEQYF.